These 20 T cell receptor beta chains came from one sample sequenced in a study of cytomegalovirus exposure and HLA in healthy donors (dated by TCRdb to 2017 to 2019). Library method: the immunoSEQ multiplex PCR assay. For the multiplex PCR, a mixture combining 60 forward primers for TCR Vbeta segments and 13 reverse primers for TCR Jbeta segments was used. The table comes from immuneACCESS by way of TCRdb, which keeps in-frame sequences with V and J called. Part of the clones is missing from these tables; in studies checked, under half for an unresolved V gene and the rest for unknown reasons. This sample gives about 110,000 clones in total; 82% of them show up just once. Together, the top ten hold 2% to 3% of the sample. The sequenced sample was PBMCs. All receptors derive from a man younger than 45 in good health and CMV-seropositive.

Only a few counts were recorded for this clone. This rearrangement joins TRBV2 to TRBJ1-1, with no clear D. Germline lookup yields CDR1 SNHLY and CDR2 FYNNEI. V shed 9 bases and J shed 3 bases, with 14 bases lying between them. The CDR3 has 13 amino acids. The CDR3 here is CASWRDLDTEAFF. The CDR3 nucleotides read TGTGCCAGTTGGCGGGATCTGGACACTGAAGCTTTCTTT.

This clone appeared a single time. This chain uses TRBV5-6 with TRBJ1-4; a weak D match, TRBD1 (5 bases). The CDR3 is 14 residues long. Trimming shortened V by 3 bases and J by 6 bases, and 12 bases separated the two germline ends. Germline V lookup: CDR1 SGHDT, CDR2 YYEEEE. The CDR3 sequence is CASSWGGNDEKLFF. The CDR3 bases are TGTGCCAGCAGCTGGGGGGGGAACGATGAAAAACTGTTTTTT.

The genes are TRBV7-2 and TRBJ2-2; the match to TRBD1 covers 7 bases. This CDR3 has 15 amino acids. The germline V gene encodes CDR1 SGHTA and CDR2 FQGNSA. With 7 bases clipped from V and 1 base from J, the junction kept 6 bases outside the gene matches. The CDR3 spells CASNEWTGNTGELFF. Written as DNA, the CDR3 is TGTGCCAGCAACGAGTGGACAGGGAACACCGGGGAGCTGTTTTTT.

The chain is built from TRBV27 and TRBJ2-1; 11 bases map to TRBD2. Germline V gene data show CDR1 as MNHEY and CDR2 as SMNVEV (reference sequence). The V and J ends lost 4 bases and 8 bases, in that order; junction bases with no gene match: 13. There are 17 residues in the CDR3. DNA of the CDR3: TGTGCCAGCAGTTCCCCCCTTAGCGGGGGGGCCTTGGATGAGCAGTTCTTC. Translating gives CASSSPLSGGALDEQFF.

The CDR3 is CASSLQGTREKLFF. The CDR3 DNA follows: TGTGCCAGTAGTCTACAGGGGACTCGCGAAAAACTGTTTTTT. The V and J genes are TRBV19 and TRBJ1-4, with TRBD1 identical over 7 bases. The CDR3 spans 14 residues. Looked up from germline, CDR1 is LNHDA and CDR2 is SQIVND (reference sequence). The V and J ends lost 5 bases and 8 bases, in that order; junction bases with no gene match: 8.

CDR3 region: CATSRASGTGGRKLFF. Written as DNA, the CDR3 is TGTGCCACCAGCAGAGCCTCCGGGACAGGGGGCAGAAAACTGTTTTTT. The gene calls are TRBV15 and TRBJ1-4; TRBD1 matches at 12 bases. After removal of 1 base from V and 10 bases from J, the junction contained 7 bases not matched to a gene. Germline-derived CDR1 and CDR2 are LNHNV and YYDKDF (reference sequence). This CDR3 has 16 residues.

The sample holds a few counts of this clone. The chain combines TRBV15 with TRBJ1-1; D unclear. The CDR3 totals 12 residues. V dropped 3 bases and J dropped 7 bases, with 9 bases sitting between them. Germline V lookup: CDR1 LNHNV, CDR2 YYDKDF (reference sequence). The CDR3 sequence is CATSRTGNEAFF. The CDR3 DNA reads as TGTGCCACCAGCAGGACCGGGAATGAAGCTTTCTTT.

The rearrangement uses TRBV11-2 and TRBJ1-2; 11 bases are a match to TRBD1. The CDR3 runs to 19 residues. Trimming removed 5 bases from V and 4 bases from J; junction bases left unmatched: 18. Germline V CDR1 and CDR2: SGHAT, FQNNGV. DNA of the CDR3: TGTGCCAGCAGCGCTCACATGGGGGGACAGGGGGTGAGAGGCTATGGCTACACCTTC. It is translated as CASSAHMGGQGVRGYGYTF.

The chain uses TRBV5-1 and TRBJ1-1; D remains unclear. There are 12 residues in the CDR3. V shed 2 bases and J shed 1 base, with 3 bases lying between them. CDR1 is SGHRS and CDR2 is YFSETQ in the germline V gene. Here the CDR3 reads CASSFGNTEAFF. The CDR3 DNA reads TGCGCCAGCAGCTTCGGGAACACTGAAGCTTTCTTT.

CDR3 DNA: TGTGCCAGCAGCCAAGCGGCGGGCGCCTACTCCTACGAGCAGTACTTC. It is translated as CASSQAAGAYSYEQYF. The rearrangement links TRBV14 to TRBJ2-7; TRBD2 might be the D (5 bases). The CDR3 extends over 16 amino acids. Germline V gene lookup returns CDR1 SGHDN and CDR2 FVKESK. V lost 1 base and J lost 0, with 13 bases in between.

The CDR3 loop is CASSLRGDPNTGELFF. Here the CDR3 DNA reads TGTGCCAGCAGCTTGCGGGGAGACCCGAACACCGGGGAGCTGTTTTTT. The chain employs TRBV11-3 and TRBJ2-2; D may be TRBD2 (6 bases). The germline V gene encodes CDR1 SGHNT and CDR2 YENEEA. There are 16 residues in the CDR3. Trimming took 3 bases from V and 0 from J, leaving 11 bases between them.

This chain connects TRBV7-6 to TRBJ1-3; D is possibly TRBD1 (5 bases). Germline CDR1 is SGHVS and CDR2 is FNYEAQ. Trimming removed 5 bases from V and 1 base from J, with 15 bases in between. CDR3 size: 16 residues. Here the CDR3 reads CASSHRRGISGNTIYF. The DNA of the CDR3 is TGTGCCAGCAGCCATAGGAGGGGCATTTCTGGAAACACCATATATTTT.

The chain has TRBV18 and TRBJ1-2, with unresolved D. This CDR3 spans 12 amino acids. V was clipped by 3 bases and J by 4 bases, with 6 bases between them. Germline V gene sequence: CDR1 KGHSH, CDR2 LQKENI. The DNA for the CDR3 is TGTGCCAGCTCACCTCTTTCCTATGGCTACACCTTC. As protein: CASSPLSYGYTF.

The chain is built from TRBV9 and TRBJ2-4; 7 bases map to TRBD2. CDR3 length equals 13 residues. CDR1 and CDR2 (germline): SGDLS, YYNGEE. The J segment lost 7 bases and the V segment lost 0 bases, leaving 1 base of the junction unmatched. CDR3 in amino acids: CASSVGGGNIQYF. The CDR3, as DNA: TGTGCCAGCAGCGTAGGGGGGGGGAACATTCAGTACTTC.

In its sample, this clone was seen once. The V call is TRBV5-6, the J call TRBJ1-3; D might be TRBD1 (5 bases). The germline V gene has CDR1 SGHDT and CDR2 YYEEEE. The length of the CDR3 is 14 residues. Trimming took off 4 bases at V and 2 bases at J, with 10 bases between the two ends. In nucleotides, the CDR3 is TGTGCCAGCAGCCGGGACTTTGCTGGAAACACCATATATTTT. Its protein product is CASSRDFAGNTIYF.

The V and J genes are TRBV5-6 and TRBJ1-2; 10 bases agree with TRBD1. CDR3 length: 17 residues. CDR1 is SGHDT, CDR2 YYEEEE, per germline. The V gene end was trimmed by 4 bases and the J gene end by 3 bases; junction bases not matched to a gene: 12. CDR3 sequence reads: CASSLHPTGGADYGYTF. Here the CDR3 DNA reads TGTGCCAGCAGCCTGCACCCGACAGGGGGCGCAGACTATGGCTACACCTTC.

The CDR3 region is CASALGGVQETQYF. DNA for the CDR3: TGTGCTAGTGCCCTTGGGGGCGTACAAGAGACCCAGTACTTC. This chain uses TRBV12-5 with TRBJ2-5; TRBD1 is a possible D gene (6 bases). The CDR3 sequence is 14 residues long. Trimming left V 7 bases short and J 2 bases short, with 14 bases between. The germline CDR1 and CDR2 sequences are LGHNT and FRNRAP. Full variable domain (missing parts from reference TRBV12-5 and TRBJ2-5): DARVTQTPRHKVTEMGQEVTMRCQPILGHNTVFWYRQTMMQGLELLAYFRNRAPLDDSGMPKDRFSAEMPDATLATLKIQPSEPRDSAVYFCASALGGVQETQYFGPGTRLLVL.

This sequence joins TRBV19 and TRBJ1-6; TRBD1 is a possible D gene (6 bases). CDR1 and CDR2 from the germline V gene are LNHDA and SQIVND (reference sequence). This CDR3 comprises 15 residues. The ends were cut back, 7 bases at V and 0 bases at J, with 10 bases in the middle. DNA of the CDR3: TGTGCCAGTAACTTACAGGGCTCCTATAATTCACCCCTCCACTTT. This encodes CASNLQGSYNSPLHF.

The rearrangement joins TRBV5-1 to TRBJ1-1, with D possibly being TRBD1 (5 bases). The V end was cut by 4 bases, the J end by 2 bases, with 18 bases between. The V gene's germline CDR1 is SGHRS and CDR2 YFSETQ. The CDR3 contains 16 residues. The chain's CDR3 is CASSPRRGWENTEAFF. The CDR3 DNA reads TGCGCCAGCAGCCCCCGGAGGGGCTGGGAAAACACTGAAGCTTTCTTT.

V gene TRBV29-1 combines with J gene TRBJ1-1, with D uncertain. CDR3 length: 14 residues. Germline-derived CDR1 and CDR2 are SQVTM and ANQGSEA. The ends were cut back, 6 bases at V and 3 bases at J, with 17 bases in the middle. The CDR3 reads CSVAMVGRDTEAFF. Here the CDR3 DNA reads TGCAGCGTAGCTATGGTTGGGAGGGACACTGAAGCTTTCTTT.